These 10 T cell receptor beta chains share one sample of origin, sequenced in a study of blood T cell repertoires in COVID-19. Here immunoSEQ multiplex PCR was the method, and the copy in TCRdb shows in-frame clones only, minus some. This table holds under 200,000 clones, approximately 80% found once. Sequencing was performed on peripheral blood. The receptors here all came from a man aged 65 to 79 who had recovered from COVID-19.

This clone occurred once. The chain carries TRBV7-8 and TRBJ1-3, with 9 bases that match TRBD1. Germline loops: CDR1 SGHVS, CDR2 FQNEAQ. The CDR3 has 18 residues. V shed 2 bases, J shed 0 bases, and the junction held 8 bases outside the gene matches. The CDR3 protein is CASSLRRTGARSGNTIYF. CDR3 bases: TGTGCCAGCAGCTTAAGGAGGACAGGGGCCCGCTCTGGAAACACCATATATTTT.

The chain uses TRBV14 and TRBJ1-2; a possible D gene is TRBD1 (5 bases). V was trimmed by 1 base and J by 3 bases, leaving 9 bases between them. CDR1 and CDR2 from the germline V gene are SGHDN and FVKESK. The CDR3 contains 14 residues. The DNA of the CDR3 is TGTGCCAGCAGCCAAGGTACAGGAGACTATGGCTACACCTTC. Protein product: CASSQGTGDYGYTF.

This chain uses TRBV5-5 with TRBJ1-6; 9 bases match TRBD1. Germline trimming cut 0 bases from V and 10 bases from J; bases unmatched to any gene: 2. Per germline, CDR1 SGHKS and CDR2 YYEKEE (reference sequence). CDR3 size: 14 residues. DNA for the CDR3: TGTGCCAGCAGCTTGGTCGGGACAGGGTCACCCCTCCACTTT. Encoded protein: CASSLVGTGSPLHF. Full variable domain (rest looked up from reference TRBV5-5 and TRBJ1-6): DAGVTQSPTHLIKTRGQQVTLRCSPISGHKSVSWYQQVLGQGPQFIFQYYEKEERGRGNFPDRFSARQFPNYSSELNVNALLLGDSALYLCASSLVGTGSPLHFGNGTRLTVT.

This clone was observed once. V gene TRBV2 combines with J gene TRBJ2-3, with TRBD2 identical over 8 bases. Trimming removed 7 bases from V and 6 bases from J; junction bases left unmatched: 6. Looked up from germline, CDR1 is SNHLY and CDR2 is FYNNEI. The CDR3 contains 13 residues. The CDR3 nucleotides read TGTGCCAGCACCGGGCTAGCGGGTGATACGCAGTATTTT. Residues: CASTGLAGDTQYF.

The chain carries TRBV9 and TRBJ2-3, with a tentative D call TRBD2 (5 bases). Germline V gene lookup returns CDR1 SGDLS and CDR2 YYNGEE. The V end was cut by 0 bases, the J end by 5 bases, with 16 bases between. The CDR3 consists of 16 residues. The CDR3 protein is CASSVEGGSLRDTQYF. In DNA form, the CDR3 reads TGTGCCAGCAGCGTAGAAGGTGGGAGTCTTCGAGATACGCAGTATTTT.

V gene TRBV19 combines with J gene TRBJ1-1; D is uncertain. This CDR3 has 11 residues. CDR1 and CDR2 (germline): LNHDA, SQIVND (reference sequence). Trimming took 6 bases from V and 3 from J, leaving 5 bases between them. The DNA for the CDR3 is TGTGCCAGTAGCTACTACACTGAAGCTTTCTTT. Protein: CASSYYTEAFF.

The gene calls are TRBV6-5 and TRBJ2-7, with 10 bases fitting TRBD2. With 5 bases clipped from V and 5 bases from J, the junction kept 6 bases outside the gene matches. This CDR3 has 14 residues. Germline V lookup: CDR1 MNHEY, CDR2 SVGAGI. This CDR3 reads CASSRSGRSDEQYF. In nucleotides, the CDR3 is TGTGCCAGCAGTCGTAGCGGGAGGTCGGACGAGCAGTACTTC.

The V call is TRBV27, the J call TRBJ2-7; 7 positions match TRBD1. This CDR3 region has 13 residues. With V trimmed by 6 bases and J by 0 bases, 2 bases remained unmatched. CDR1 MNHEY and CDR2 SMNVEV come from the germline V gene (reference sequence). CDR3 region: CASRGQSSYEQYF. The CDR3, as DNA: TGTGCCAGCAGGGGACAGAGCTCCTACGAGCAGTACTTC.

The chain uses TRBV6-5 and TRBJ2-3, with TRBD2 identical over 10 bases. Germline loops: CDR1 MNHEY, CDR2 SVGAGI. The CDR3 length is 15 residues. V trimming: 8 bases; J trimming: 4 bases; junction bases outside the gene matches: 9. CDR3 residues: CASGYVAGGADTQYF. CDR3 nucleotide sequence: TGTGCCAGCGGCTATGTAGCGGGAGGAGCAGATACGCAGTATTTT.

This chain joins TRBV7-2 and TRBJ2-1; D unresolved. The CDR3 has 13 residues. CDR1 and CDR2 (germline): SGHTA, FQGNSA. V gave up 4 bases and J gave up 1 base, with 5 bases separating them. CDR3 DNA sequence: TGTGCCAGCAGCTCCCAGTCCTACAATGAGCAGTTCTTC. This codes for CASSSQSYNEQFF.